This T cell receptor beta chain is from a study of cytomegalovirus exposure and HLA in healthy donors. Germline assignment: CDR1 KGHSH and CDR2 LQKENI. The V and J ends lost 3 bases and 4 bases respectively, with 18 bases between them. CDR3 length equals 17 residues. With 60 Vbeta and 13 Jbeta primers, the PCR was carried out. Sequenced by immunoSEQ multiplex PCR; TCRdb stores in-frame clones only, minus some. The sample includes more than 200,000 clones, around 76% of them seen just once. The clonotype comes from a man between 40 and 49 years old in good health and CMV-seropositive. Sequenced material: PBMCs. The chain links TRBV18 to TRBJ2-2; TRBD1 might be the D (6 bases). CDR3 loop: CASSPGQPGLITGELFF. For the CDR3, the DNA is TGTGCCAGCTCACCTGGACAGCCGGGATTGATCACCGGGGAGCTGTTTTTT. Full variable domain (rest looked up from reference TRBV18 and TRBJ2-2): NAGVMQNPRHLVRRRGQEARLRCSPMKGHSHVYWYRQLPEEGLKFMVYLQKENIIDESGMPKERFSAEFPKEGPSILRIQQVVRGDSAAYFCASSPGQPGLITGELFFGEGSRLTVL.